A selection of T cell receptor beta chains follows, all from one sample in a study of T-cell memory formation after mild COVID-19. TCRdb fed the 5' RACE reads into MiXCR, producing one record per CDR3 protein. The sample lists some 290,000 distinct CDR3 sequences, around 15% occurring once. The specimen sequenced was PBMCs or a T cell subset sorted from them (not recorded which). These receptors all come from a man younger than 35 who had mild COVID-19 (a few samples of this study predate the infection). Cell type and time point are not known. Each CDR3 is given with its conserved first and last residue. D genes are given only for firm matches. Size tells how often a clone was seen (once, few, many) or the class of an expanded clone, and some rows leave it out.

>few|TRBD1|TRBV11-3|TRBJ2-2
CASSTRTGDTGELFF
TGTGCCAGCAGCACCCGGACAGGGGACACCGGGGAGCTGTTTTTT
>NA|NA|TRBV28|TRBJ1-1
CASIVSGLLNTEAFF
TGTGCCAGCATAGTATCCGGGCTTTTGAACACTGAAGCTTTCTTT
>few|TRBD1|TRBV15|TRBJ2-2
CATSRDRGGSGELFF
TGTGCCACCAGCAGGGACAGGGGAGGTTCCGGGGAGCTGTTTTTT
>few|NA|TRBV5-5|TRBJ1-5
CASSSQGVGNQPQHF
TGTGCCAGCAGCTCCCAAGGGGTGGGCAATCAGCCCCAGCATTTT
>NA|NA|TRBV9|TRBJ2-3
CASSHRGSGTDTQYF
TGTGCCAGCAGCCACCGTGGGTCTGGCACAGATACGCAGTATTTT
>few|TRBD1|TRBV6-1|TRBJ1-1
CASSAARGDRAFF
TGTGCCAGCAGTGCCGCCAGGGGGGATAGAGCTTTCTTT
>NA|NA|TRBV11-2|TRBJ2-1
CASSTIGVGHEQFF
TGTGCCAGCAGCACCATCGGGGTGGGCCATGAGCAGTTCTTC
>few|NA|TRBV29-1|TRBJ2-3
CSVEGYKVTDTQYF
TGCAGCGTTGAGGGTTATAAGGTCACAGATACGCAGTATTTT
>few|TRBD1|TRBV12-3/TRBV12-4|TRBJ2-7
CASTLGGNEQYF
TGTGCCAGCACCTTAGGGGGCAACGAGCAGTACTTC
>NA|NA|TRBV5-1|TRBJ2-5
CASSLSDQETQYF
TGCGCCAGCAGCTTGTCGGACCAAGAGACCCAGTACTTC
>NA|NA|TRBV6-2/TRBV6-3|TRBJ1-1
CASSALPASMNTEAFF
TGTGCCAGCAGTGCACTCCCCGCGTCGATGAACACTGAAGCTTTCTTT
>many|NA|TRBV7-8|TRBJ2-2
CASSFPVTNTGELFF
TGTGCCAGCAGCTTTCCTGTTACGAACACCGGGGAGCTGTTTTTT
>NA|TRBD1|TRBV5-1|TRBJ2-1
CASSFRTGGWNEQFF
TGCGCCAGCAGCTTTCGGACAGGGGGCTGGAATGAGCAGTTCTTC
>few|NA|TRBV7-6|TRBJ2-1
CASSDRDLHGDEQFF
TGTGCCAGCAGCGACCGGGACCTCCACGGGGATGAGCAGTTCTTC
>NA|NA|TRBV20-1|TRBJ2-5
CSAVGRTQYF
TGCAGTGCGGTCGGCCGGACCCAGTACTTC
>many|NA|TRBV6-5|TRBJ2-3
CATSRIASDTQYF
TGTGCCACCTCCCGCATAGCATCAGATACGCAGTATTTT
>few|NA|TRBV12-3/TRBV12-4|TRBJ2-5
CASSWGRGFETQYF
TGTGCCAGCAGTTGGGGTAGAGGGTTCGAGACCCAGTACTTC
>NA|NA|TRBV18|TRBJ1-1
CASSIPGREAFF
TGTGCCAGCTCAATCCCCGGGAGAGAAGCTTTCTTT
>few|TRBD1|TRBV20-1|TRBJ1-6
CSAKPGQDTPLHF
TGCAGTGCGAAGCCGGGACAGGACACACCCCTCCACTTT
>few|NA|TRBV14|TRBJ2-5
CASSPFGGLETQYF
TGTGCCAGCAGCCCCTTCGGGGGTTTGGAGACCCAGTACTTC
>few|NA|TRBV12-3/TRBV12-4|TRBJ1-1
CASRGTANTEAFF
TGTGCCAGCAGAGGGACGGCGAACACTGAAGCTTTCTTT
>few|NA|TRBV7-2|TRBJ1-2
CASSPRRDYGYTF
TGTGCCAGCAGCCCCCGGAGAGACTATGGCTACACCTTC
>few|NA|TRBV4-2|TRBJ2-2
CASSQGKKWELFF
TGTGCCAGCAGCCAAGGGAAGAAGTGGGAGCTGTTTTTT
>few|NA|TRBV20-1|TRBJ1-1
CSAPLEGWNTEAFF
TGCAGTGCTCCCCTCGAGGGATGGAACACTGAAGCTTTCTTT
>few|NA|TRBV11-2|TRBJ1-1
CASSPAAGYTEAFF
TGTGCCAGCAGCCCTGCTGCAGGGTACACTGAAGCTTTCTTT
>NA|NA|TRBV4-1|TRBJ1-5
CASSQDIGYQPQHF
TGCGCCAGCAGCCAAGATATAGGGTATCAGCCCCAGCATTTT
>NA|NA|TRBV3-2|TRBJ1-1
CASSLPKGGVRAKLGNTEAFF
TGTGCCAGCAGCCTCCCAAAGGGCGGCGTAAGGGCCAAGTTGGGGAACACTGAAGCTTTCTTT
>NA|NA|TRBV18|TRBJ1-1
CASSPRDLKNTEAFF
TGTGCCAGCTCACCGCGGGACTTGAAGAACACTGAAGCTTTCTTT
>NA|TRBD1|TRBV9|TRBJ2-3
CASSRTGGSDTQYF
TGTGCCAGCAGCAGGACAGGGGGCTCAGATACGCAGTATTTT
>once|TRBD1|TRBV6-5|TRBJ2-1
CASRLTGYNEQFF
TGTGCCAGCAGGCTGACAGGGTACAATGAGCAGTTCTTC
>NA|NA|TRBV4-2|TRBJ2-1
CASSRPRIAEQFF
TGTGCCAGCAGCCGTCCTAGGATTGCTGAGCAGTTCTTC
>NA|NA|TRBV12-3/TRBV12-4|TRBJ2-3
CASSFESGATDTQYF
TGTGCCAGCAGTTTCGAGTCGGGAGCCACAGATACGCAGTATTTT